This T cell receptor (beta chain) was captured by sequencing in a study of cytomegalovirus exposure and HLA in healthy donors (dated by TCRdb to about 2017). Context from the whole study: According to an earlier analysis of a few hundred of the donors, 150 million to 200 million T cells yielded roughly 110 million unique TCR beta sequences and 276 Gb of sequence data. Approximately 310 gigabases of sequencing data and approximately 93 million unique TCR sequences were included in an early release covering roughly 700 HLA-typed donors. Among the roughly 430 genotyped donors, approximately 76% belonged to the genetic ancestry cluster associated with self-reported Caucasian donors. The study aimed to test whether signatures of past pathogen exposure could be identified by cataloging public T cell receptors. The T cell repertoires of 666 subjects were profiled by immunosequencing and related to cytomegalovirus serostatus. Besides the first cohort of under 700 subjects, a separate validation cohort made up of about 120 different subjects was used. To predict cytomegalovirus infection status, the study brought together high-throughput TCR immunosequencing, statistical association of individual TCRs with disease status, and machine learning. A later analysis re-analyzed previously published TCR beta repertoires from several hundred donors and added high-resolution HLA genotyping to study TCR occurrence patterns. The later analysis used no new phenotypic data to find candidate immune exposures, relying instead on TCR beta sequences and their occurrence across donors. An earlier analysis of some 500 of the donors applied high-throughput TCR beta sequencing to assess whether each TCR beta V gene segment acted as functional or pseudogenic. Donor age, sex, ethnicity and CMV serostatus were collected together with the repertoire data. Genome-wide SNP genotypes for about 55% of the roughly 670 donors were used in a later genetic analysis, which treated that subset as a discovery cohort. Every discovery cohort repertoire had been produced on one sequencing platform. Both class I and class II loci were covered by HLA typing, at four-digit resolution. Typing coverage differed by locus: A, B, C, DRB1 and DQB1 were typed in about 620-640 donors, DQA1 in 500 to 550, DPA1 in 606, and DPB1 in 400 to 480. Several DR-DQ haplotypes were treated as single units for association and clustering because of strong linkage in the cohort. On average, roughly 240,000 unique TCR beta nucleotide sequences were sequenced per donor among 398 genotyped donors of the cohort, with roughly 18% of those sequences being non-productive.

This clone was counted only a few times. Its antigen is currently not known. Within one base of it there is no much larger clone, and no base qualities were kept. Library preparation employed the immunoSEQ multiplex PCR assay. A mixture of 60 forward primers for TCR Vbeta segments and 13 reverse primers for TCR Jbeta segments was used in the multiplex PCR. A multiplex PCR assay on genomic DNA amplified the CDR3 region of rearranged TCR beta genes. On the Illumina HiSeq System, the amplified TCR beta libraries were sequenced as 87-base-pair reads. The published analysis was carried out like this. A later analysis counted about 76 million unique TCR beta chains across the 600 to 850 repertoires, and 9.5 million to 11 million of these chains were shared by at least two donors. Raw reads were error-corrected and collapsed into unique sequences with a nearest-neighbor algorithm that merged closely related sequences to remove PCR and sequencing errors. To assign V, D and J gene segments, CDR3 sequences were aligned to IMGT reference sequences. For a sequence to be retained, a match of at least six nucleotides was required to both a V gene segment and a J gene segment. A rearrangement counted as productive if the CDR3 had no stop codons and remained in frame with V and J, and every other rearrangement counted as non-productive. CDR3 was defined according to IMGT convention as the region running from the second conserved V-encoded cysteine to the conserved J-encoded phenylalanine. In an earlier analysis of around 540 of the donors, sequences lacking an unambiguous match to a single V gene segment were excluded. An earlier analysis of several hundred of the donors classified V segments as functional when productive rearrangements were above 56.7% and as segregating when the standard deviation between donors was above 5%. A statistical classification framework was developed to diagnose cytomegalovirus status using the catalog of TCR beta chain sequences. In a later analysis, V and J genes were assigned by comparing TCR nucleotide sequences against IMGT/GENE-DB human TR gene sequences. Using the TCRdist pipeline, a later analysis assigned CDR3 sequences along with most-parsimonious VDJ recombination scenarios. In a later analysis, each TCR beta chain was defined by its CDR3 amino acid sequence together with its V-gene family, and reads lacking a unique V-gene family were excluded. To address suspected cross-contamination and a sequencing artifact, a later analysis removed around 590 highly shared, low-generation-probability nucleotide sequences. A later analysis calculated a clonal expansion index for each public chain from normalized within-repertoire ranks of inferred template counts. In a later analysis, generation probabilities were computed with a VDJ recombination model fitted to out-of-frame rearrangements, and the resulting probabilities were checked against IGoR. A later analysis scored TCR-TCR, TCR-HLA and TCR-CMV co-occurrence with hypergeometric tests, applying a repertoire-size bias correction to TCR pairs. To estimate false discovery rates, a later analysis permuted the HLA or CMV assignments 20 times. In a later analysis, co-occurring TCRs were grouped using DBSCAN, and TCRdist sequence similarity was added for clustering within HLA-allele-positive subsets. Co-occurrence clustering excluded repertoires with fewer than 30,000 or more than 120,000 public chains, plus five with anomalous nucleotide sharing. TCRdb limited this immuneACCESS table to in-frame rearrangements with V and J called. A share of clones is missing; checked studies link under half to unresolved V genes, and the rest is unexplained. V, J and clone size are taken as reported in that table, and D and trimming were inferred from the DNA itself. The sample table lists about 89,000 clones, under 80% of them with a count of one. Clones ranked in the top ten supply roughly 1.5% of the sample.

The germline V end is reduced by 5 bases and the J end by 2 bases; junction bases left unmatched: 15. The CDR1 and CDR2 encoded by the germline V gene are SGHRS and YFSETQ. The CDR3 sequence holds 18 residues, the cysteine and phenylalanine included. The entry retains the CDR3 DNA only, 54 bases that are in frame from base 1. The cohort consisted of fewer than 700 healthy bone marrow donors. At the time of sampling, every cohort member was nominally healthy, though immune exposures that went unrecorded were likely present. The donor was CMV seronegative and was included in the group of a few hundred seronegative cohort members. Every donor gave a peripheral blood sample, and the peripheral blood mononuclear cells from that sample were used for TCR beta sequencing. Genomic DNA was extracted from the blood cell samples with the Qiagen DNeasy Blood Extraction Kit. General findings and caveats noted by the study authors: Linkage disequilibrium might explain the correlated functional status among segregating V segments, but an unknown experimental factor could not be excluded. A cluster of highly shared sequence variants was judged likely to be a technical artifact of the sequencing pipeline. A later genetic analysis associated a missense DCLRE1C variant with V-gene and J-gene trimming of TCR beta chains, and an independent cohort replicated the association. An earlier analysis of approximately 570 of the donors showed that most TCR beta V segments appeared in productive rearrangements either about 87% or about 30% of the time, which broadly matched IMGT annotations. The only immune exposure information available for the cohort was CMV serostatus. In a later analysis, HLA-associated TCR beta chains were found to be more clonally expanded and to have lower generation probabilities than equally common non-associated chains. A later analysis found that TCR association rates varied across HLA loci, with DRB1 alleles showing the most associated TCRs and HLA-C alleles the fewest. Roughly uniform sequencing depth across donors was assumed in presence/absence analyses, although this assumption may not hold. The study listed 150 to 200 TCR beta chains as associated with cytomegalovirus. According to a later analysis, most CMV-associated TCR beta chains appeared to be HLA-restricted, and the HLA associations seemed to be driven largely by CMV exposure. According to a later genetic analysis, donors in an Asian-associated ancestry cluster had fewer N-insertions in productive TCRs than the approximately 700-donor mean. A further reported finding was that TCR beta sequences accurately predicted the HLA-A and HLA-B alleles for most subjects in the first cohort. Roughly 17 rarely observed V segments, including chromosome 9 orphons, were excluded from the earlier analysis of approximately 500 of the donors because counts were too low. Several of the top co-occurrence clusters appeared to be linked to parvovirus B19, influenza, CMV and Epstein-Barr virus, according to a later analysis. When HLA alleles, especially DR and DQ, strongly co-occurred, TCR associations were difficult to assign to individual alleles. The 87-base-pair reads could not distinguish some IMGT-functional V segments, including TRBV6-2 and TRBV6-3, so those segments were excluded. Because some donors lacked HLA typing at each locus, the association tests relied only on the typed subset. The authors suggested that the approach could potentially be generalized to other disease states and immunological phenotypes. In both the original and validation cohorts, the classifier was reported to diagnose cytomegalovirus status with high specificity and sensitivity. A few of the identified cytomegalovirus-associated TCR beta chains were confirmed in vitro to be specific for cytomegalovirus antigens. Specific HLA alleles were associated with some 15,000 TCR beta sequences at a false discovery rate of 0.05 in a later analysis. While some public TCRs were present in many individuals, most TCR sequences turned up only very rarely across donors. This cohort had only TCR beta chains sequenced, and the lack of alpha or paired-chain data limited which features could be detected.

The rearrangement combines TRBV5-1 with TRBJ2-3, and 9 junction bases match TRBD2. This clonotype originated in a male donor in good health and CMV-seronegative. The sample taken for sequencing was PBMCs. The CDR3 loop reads CASRRREGTGASTDTQYF. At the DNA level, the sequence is TGCGCCAGCAGACGGCGGGAGGGTACGGGGGCGTCCACAGATACGCAGTATTTT.